A selection of T cell receptor beta chains follows, all from one sample in a study of blood T cell repertoires in COVID-19. Data came from immunoSEQ multiplex PCR; TCRdb stores just in-frame clones and leaves some out. The data show about 60,000 clones, around 90% seen once. Input material: peripheral blood. These receptors all stem from a human donor in a cohort sampled during active COVID-19. The CDR3 runs from the conserved cysteine through the conserved F or W. D genes are given only for firm matches. Rows give clone size only sometimes, using once, few, many, or a class for an expanded clone.

abundance	d_gene	len	v_gene	j_gene	CDR3aa	CDR3nt
NA	NA	12	TRBV29-1	TRBJ2-5	CSATGVGETQYF	TGCAGCGCCACGGGGGTAGGCGAGACCCAGTACTTC
NA	NA	15	TRBV19	TRBJ2-2	CASSGRDTDTGELFF	TGTGCCAGTAGTGGAAGGGACACAGACACCGGGGAGCTGTTTTTT
NA	NA	17	TRBV7-8	TRBJ2-7	CASSLALRRQGTYEQYF	TGTGCCAGCAGCTTAGCTTTAAGGCGTCAGGGGACCTACGAGCAGTACTTC
NA	TRBD1	14	TRBV5-6	TRBJ1-3	CASSLTGAGNTIYF	TGTGCCAGCAGCTTGACAGGGGCTGGAAACACCATATATTTT
NA	TRBD2	14	TRBV30	TRBJ2-4	CAWRNKLAGNIQYF	TGTGCCTGGAGGAATAAACTAGCGGGAAACATTCAGTACTTC
NA	TRBD1	16	TRBV18	TRBJ2-7	CASSPPVGQGPNEQYF	TGTGCCAGCTCACCACCTGTGGGACAGGGGCCGAACGAGCAGTACTTC
NA	NA	14	TRBV11-1	TRBJ1-1	CASSLQGKLTEAFF	TGTGCCAGCAGCCTCCAGGGGAAGCTCACTGAAGCTTTCTTT
NA	TRBD2	14	TRBV7-2	TRBJ2-1	CASSSQRGPNEQFF	TGTGCCAGCAGCAGCCAGCGGGGGCCCAATGAGCAGTTCTTC
NA	TRBD1	13	TRBV28	TRBJ1-4	CASRRSGGEKLFF	TGTGCCAGCAGGCGTTCAGGGGGTGAAAAACTGTTTTTT
NA	NA	13	TRBV7-9	TRBJ1-3	CASSQGAGNTIYF	TGTGCCAGCAGCCAAGGGGCTGGAAACACCATATATTTT
NA	TRBD1	14	TRBV7-2	TRBJ2-1	CASSVGQDYNEQFF	TGTGCCAGCAGCGTGGGACAGGACTACAATGAGCAGTTCTTC
NA	TRBD2	13	TRBV29-1	TRBJ2-1	CSVGTSSYNEQFF	TGCAGCGTGGGGACTAGCAGCTACAATGAGCAGTTCTTC
NA	NA	11	TRBV6-2/TRBV6-3	TRBJ2-1	CASSYTGEQFF	TGTGCCAGCAGTTACACAGGTGAGCAGTTCTTC
NA	NA	14	TRBV2	TRBJ1-6	CASRAGTDNSPLHF	TGTGCCAGCAGGGCCGGGACTGATAATTCACCCCTCCACTTT
once	TRBD1	15	TRBV5-1	TRBJ2-7	CASSLAGTGGLEQYF	TGCGCCAGCAGCTTGGCCGGGACAGGGGGGCTCGAGCAGTACTTC
NA	NA	14	TRBV6-5	TRBJ1-2	CASSYSVRASGYTF	TGTGCCAGCAGTTACTCCGTCAGGGCGAGTGGCTACACCTTC
NA	TRBD2	15	TRBV6-5	TRBJ2-1	CASSLGLAGNNEQFF	TGTGCCAGCAGCCTGGGACTAGCGGGAAACAATGAGCAGTTCTTC
NA	TRBD2	16	TRBV4-1	TRBJ2-1	CASSQNSGGSYNEQFF	TGCGCCAGCAGCCAAAATAGCGGGGGGTCCTACAATGAGCAGTTCTTC
NA	TRBD2	15	TRBV9	TRBJ2-1	CASSPRGETYNEQFF	TGTGCCAGCAGCCCCCGGGGGGAGACCTACAATGAGCAGTTCTTC
NA	TRBD2	14	TRBV9	TRBJ2-7	CAVFYGLAEYEQYF	TGTGCCGTTTTCTACGGACTAGCGGAGTACGAGCAGTACTTC
NA	TRBD1	15	TRBV9	TRBJ1-1	CASSADRLMNTEAFF	TGTGCCAGCAGCGCGGACAGGTTAATGAACACTGAAGCTTTCTTT
NA	TRBD2	16	TRBV5-1	TRBJ2-3	CASSLRPSGSTDTQYF	TGCGCCAGCAGCTTGCGCCCTAGCGGGAGCACAGATACGCAGTATTTT
NA	NA	14	TRBV2	TRBJ1-2	CASSLSRESDGYTF	TGTGCCAGCAGTCTCTCCAGGGAATCTGACGGCTACACCTTC
NA	TRBD1	16	TRBV9	TRBJ2-3	CASSAVGQGGSDTQYF	TGTGCCAGCAGCGCCGTGGGACAGGGTGGCTCAGATACGCAGTATTTT
NA	TRBD2	15	TRBV10-3	TRBJ2-7	CASRGASGRSYEQYF	TGTGCCTCCAGGGGGGCTAGCGGGAGGTCGTACGAGCAGTACTTC
NA	TRBD1	14	TRBV2	TRBJ1-1	CASSEPGGGTEAFF	TGTGCCAGCAGTGAGCCAGGGGGTGGCACTGAAGCTTTCTTT
NA	TRBD1	14	TRBV24-1	TRBJ2-2	CATRDRGRTGELFF	TGTGCCACCAGGGACAGGGGGCGGACCGGGGAGCTGTTTTTT
few	NA	15	TRBV4-2	TRBJ1-2	CASSQDLEGLYGYTF	TGTGCCAGCAGCCAAGATTTGGAGGGACTTTATGGCTACACCTTC
NA	NA	15	TRBV5-8	TRBJ2-5	CASSLDRPKLETQYF	TGTGCCAGCAGCTTAGACAGGCCAAAACTAGAGACCCAGTACTTC
NA	TRBD1	14	TRBV27	TRBJ1-1	CASSRQGSNTEAFF	TGTGCCAGCAGTAGACAGGGGTCGAACACTGAAGCTTTCTTT
NA	TRBD2	15	TRBV5-1	TRBJ2-1	CASSRGLAGVNEQFF	TGCGCCAGCAGCCGGGGACTAGCGGGAGTCAATGAGCAGTTCTTC
NA	NA	14	TRBV7-2	TRBJ2-5	CASSLAGAQETQYF	TGTGCCAGCAGCTTAGCGGGGGCCCAAGAGACCCAGTACTTC
NA	TRBD1	14	TRBV11-1	TRBJ1-1	CASSRGQWDTEAFF	TGTGCCAGCAGCCGGGGACAGTGGGACACTGAAGCTTTCTTT
NA	NA	17	TRBV15	TRBJ1-5	CATSGGGTTGYKQPQHF	TGTGCCACCAGCGGCGGGGGCACTACAGGGTACAAGCAGCCCCAGCATTTT
few	TRBD1	17	TRBV18	TRBJ2-3	CASSPVIGQGSTDTQYF	TGTGCCAGCTCACCCGTGATAGGACAGGGAAGCACAGATACGCAGTATTTT
NA	TRBD2	15	TRBV4-1	TRBJ2-3	CASSQDGTSEDTQYF	TGCGCCAGCAGCCAAGACGGGACTAGCGAAGATACGCAGTATTTT
NA	NA	10	TRBV7-8	TRBJ1-2	CASSPGGYTF	TGTGCCAGCAGCCCCGGGGGCTACACCTTC
NA	TRBD1	14	TRBV27	TRBJ2-1	CASRGTASYNEQFF	TGTGCCAGCAGAGGGACAGCTTCCTACAATGAGCAGTTCTTC
few	TRBD1	15	TRBV5-1	TRBJ1-5	CASSPGTGLNQPQHF	TGCGCCAGCAGCCCAGGGACAGGGCTGAATCAGCCCCAGCATTTT
NA	TRBD1	16	TRBV7-8	TRBJ1-6	CASSSRGQGARSPLHF	TGTGCCAGCAGCTCACGGGGACAGGGGGCAAGATCACCCCTCCACTTT
NA	TRBD1	16	TRBV19	TRBJ1-5	CASSIGDRATNQPQHF	TGTGCCAGTAGTATAGGAGACAGGGCGACAAATCAGCCCCAGCATTTT
NA	NA	14	TRBV5-1	TRBJ2-5	CASSFGGLQETQYF	TGCGCCAGCAGCTTCGGGGGGCTCCAAGAGACCCAGTACTTC
NA	TRBD1	13	TRBV2	TRBJ2-7	CASLDRVTNEQYF	TGTGCCAGCCTTGACAGGGTCACCAACGAGCAGTACTTC
NA	TRBD1	14	TRBV11-2	TRBJ1-2	CASSGRQGDYGYTF	TGTGCCAGCAGCGGCCGACAGGGCGACTATGGCTACACCTTC